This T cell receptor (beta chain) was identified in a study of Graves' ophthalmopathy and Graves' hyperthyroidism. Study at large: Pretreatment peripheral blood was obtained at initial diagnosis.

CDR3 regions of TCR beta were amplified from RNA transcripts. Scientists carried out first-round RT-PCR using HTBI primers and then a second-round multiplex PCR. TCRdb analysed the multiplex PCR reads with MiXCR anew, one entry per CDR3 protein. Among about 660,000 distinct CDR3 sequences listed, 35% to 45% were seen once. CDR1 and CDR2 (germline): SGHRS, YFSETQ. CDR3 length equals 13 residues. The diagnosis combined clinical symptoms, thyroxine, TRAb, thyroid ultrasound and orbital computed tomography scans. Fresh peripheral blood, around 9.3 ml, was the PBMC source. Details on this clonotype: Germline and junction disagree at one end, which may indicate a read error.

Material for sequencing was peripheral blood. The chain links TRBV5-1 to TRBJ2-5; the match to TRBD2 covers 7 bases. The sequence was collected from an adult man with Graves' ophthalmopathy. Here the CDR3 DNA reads TGCGCCAGCAGCTCCCCGGGGGGAGAGACCCAGGACTTC. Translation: CASSSPGGETQDF.